One sample yielded the 14 T cell receptor beta chains listed below, sequenced in a study of cytomegalovirus exposure and HLA in healthy donors. Assay: immunoSEQ multiplex PCR; the TCRdb copy retains only in-frame clones and omits some. The repertoire holds over 150,000 clones, with roughly 86% as singletons. Source material: PBMCs. The receptors were gathered from a human donor in good health.

This sequence joins TRBV27 and TRBJ2-1, with D possibly being TRBD1 (6 bases). Trimming removed 2 bases from V and 4 bases from J, with 12 bases in between. The CDR3 loop spans 15 amino acids. Germline CDR1 MNHEY, CDR2 SMNVEV (reference sequence). As DNA, the CDR3 is TGTGCCAGCAGTTTAGGGGGACACGCATACAATGAGCAGTTCTTC. Encoded protein: CASSLGGHAYNEQFF.

DNA for the CDR3: TGTGCCAGTGATAGACAGGGGGCGTTCTGGACCAATCAGCCCCAGCATTTT. This sequence encodes CASDRQGAFWTNQPQHF. This rearrangement joins TRBV19 to TRBJ1-5; the match to TRBD1 covers 10 bases. The V gene end was trimmed by 8 bases and the J gene end by 3 bases; junction bases not matched to a gene: 13. Germline V gene data show CDR1 as LNHDA and CDR2 as SQIVND (reference sequence). This CDR3 comprises 17 residues.

This clone has just a few counts. This chain joins TRBV28 and TRBJ1-4, with D possibly being TRBD1 (6 bases). The CDR3 totals 14 residues. The germline gives CDR1 MDHEN, CDR2 SYDVKM. V dropped 5 bases and J dropped 6 bases, with 13 bases sitting between them. Written as DNA, the CDR3 is TGTGCCAGCAGTACAGGGTTGAGAGATGAAAAACTGTTTTTT. Translating gives CASSTGLRDEKLFF.

This chain connects TRBV29-1 to TRBJ2-7; 12 bases agree with TRBD2. Trimming took 6 bases from V and 6 from J; bases not matched to a gene: 9. Per the germline V gene, CDR1 is SQVTM and CDR2 is ANQGSEA. The CDR3 covers 14 residues. This chain's CDR3 is CSVASSGRAFEQYF. In nucleotides, the CDR3 is TGCAGCGTGGCCTCTAGCGGGAGGGCCTTCGAGCAGTACTTC.

The chain recombines TRBV2 with TRBJ1-6, with D perhaps TRBD1 (5 bases). The CDR3 contains 15 residues. Germline V lookup: CDR1 SNHLY, CDR2 FYNNEI. The germline V and J ends were trimmed by 7 bases and 0 bases, with 10 bases remaining between them. In nucleotides, the CDR3 is TGTGCCAGCATCAGGGCCTTCTCCTATAATTCACCCCTCCACTTT. Translated, it gives CASIRAFSYNSPLHF.

This chain uses TRBV2 with TRBJ1-5, with 7 bases aligning to TRBD1. The CDR3 extends over 13 amino acids. CDR1 SNHLY and CDR2 FYNNEI come from the germline V gene. After removal of 8 bases from V and 5 bases from J, the junction contained 6 bases not matched to a gene. The CDR3 loop reads CASQGERYQPQHF. The DNA of the CDR3 is TGTGCCAGCCAGGGGGAAAGGTATCAGCCCCAGCATTTT.

The J gene is TRBJ2-1, the V gene TRBV27; TRBD1 is a possible D gene (5 bases). V was shortened by 5 bases and J by 5 bases, with 10 bases between the two germline ends. The CDR3 length is 13 residues. Germline V gene data show CDR1 as MNHEY and CDR2 as SMNVEV (reference sequence). The CDR3 is CASSGKGNNEQFF. The CDR3 DNA is TGTGCCAGCAGTGGGAAGGGGAACAATGAGCAGTTCTTC.

The chain carries TRBV19 and TRBJ2-3; 12 bases are a match to TRBD2. V gave up 10 bases and J gave up 3 bases; unmatched junction bases: 5. The CDR3 runs 14 residues. Germline loops: CDR1 LNHDA, CDR2 SQIVND (reference sequence). CDR3: CATSGLAGTDTQYF. In DNA, the CDR3 is TGTGCCACCTCCGGACTAGCGGGAACAGATACGCAGTATTTT.

The CDR3 nucleotides read TGTGCCAGTAGTATTGGACAGGGTGACACGCAGTATTTT. Translated: CASSIGQGDTQYF. This sequence joins TRBV19 and TRBJ2-3; TRBD1 matches at 8 bases. CDR3 length: 13 residues. Germline trimming cut 3 bases from V and 9 bases from J; bases unmatched to any gene: 5. Germline-derived CDR1 and CDR2 are LNHDA and SQIVND (reference sequence).

This clone was detected only a few times. The gene calls are TRBV18 and TRBJ2-5, with 8 nucleotides matching TRBD1. Germline trimming cut 2 bases from V and 4 bases from J; bases unmatched to any gene: 6. The germline gives CDR1 KGHSH, CDR2 LQKENI. This CDR3 has 15 amino acids. CDR3: CASSPNRGSIETQYF. The CDR3 DNA sequence: TGTGCCAGCTCACCAAACAGGGGGTCGATAGAGACCCAGTACTTC.

The V call is TRBV9, the J call TRBJ2-6, with a tentative D call TRBD1 (5 bases). CDR1 and CDR2 from the germline V gene are SGDLS and YYNGEE. CDR3 length: 17 residues. Trimming stripped 4 bases from V and 3 bases from J, with 17 bases between. The DNA for the CDR3 is TGTGCCAGCAGCCCCACGACAGTTTTAAATGGGGCCAACGTCCTGACTTTC. It codes for CASSPTTVLNGANVLTF.

This chain uses TRBV21-1 with TRBJ2-5; the tabulated D call, TRBD1, remains unverified against the DNA. TRBV21-1 is classified as a pseudogene. CDR3 size: 15 residues. The CDR3: CASSKEAGERETQYF. The DNA for the CDR3 is TGTGCCAGCAGCAAAGAGGCAGGGGAAAGAGAGACCCAGTACTTC.

CDR3 protein: CSASGNNEQFF. CDR3 nucleotides: TGCAGTGCTAGCGGGAACAATGAGCAGTTCTTC. The chain combines TRBV20-1 with TRBJ2-1, with D perhaps TRBD2 (5 bases). Germline V lookup: CDR1 DFQATT, CDR2 SNEGSKA (reference sequence). V dropped 3 bases and J dropped 5 bases, with 5 bases sitting between them. The CDR3 length is 11 residues.

V is TRBV19 and J is TRBJ2-7; TRBD1 matches 9 bases. The J segment lost 4 bases and the V segment lost 5 bases, leaving 9 bases of the junction unmatched. CDR1 is LNHDA, CDR2 SQIVND, per germline (reference sequence). The CDR3 extends over 15 amino acids. CDR3: CASSPKGTGKYEQYF. The CDR3 region has the DNA TGTGCCAGTAGTCCGAAAGGGACAGGGAAGTACGAGCAGTACTTC.